The sequence of this TCR beta chain was determined in a study of CD8+CD57+ T cells in acquired aplastic anemia. Flow cytometry had shown expanded CD8+CD57+ cells in the patients chosen for sequencing. On this clonotype itself: Its antigen remains unidentified.

CDR3 size: 14 residues. Germline V CDR1 and CDR2: SGHAT, FQNNGV. Trimming removed 5 bases from V and 4 bases from J, with 13 bases in between. Profiling of TCR beta VDJ combinations and CDR3 sequences used genomic DNA as template. TCRdb redid the calling of the reads with MiXCR, one entry per CDR3 protein. The data contain about 260,000 distinct CDR3 sequences, roughly 82% of them singletons. Whole-study findings and limits: Patients and controls had CD8+ Simpson's diversity values that were not significantly distinct.

The chain joins TRBV11-2 to TRBJ2-3; D may correspond to TRBD1 or TRBD2 (6 bases each). Sequenced material: sorted CD4+, CD8+, or CD8+CD57+ T cells (not recorded which) from PBMCs. The TCR originated in a human donor with aplastic anemia. The CDR3 spells CASSVVGGADTQYF. CDR3 bases: TGTGCCAGCAGCGTAGTGGGGGGCGCAGATACGCAGTATTTT.